This T cell receptor beta chain appears in the sequencing data of a study of T cells in Graves' hyperthyroidism and ophthalmopathy. V was clipped by 5 bases and J by 3 bases, with 11 bases between them. CDR3 length: 13 amino acids. The germline gives CDR1 SGHVT, CDR2 SQSDAQ. TCR beta CDR3 region amplification was performed from RNA transcripts. HTBI primers were the set used in a first-round RT-PCR of the TCR CDR3. TCRdb independently ran MiXCR on the multiplex PCR reads; one entry per CDR3 protein. The sample has 450,000 to 550,000 distinct CDR3 sequences, around 22% seen once. The sample comprised blood. The TCR was taken from a woman in her twenties or thirties with Graves' ophthalmopathy. This chain joins TRBV7-4 and TRBJ2-7, with D unresolved. For the CDR3, the DNA is TGTGCCAGCAGCCTAAACCTCAACTACGAGCAGTACTTC. Encoded protein: CASSLNLNYEQYF.